The 5 T cell receptor beta chains in this list originate from one sample, sequenced in a study of T cell responses to AZD1222 COVID-19 vaccine. Some clones are missing from TCRdb's copy, which holds only in-frame ones; the method was immunoSEQ multiplex PCR. The repertoire includes roughly 180,000 clones, around nine tenths of them detected once, and around 1.9% sits in the top ten. Sequencing was performed on peripheral blood, taken 28 days after the second AZD1222 dose. These receptors came from an adult who received the AZD1222 COVID-19 vaccine.

The V and J genes are TRBV12-3 or TRBV12-4 and TRBJ2-4; 8 bases are shared with TRBD2. Unmatched junction bases numbered 7, after V lost 7 bases and J lost 8 bases. This CDR3 is 13 amino acids long. CDR3 nucleotide sequence: TGTGCCAGCACCCCAGCGGGGGTACACATTCAGTACTTC. Its protein product is CASTPAGVHIQYF.

V gene TRBV2 combines with J gene TRBJ2-1; TRBD2 agrees at 9 bases. Trimming took 7 bases from V and 7 from J; bases not matched to a gene: 11. CDR3 length: 15 residues. Germline CDR1 SNHLY, CDR2 FYNNEI. The CDR3 DNA reads TGTGCCAGCATTCAGTTAGCGGGAGTGTCAAATGAGCAGTTCTTC. This codes for CASIQLAGVSNEQFF.

The chain combines TRBV6-5 with TRBJ1-5; TRBD1 might be the D (5 bases). Germline V gene lookup returns CDR1 MNHEY and CDR2 SVGAGI. CDR3 length equals 15 residues. Trimming pared 8 bases from V and 4 bases from J, leaving 18 bases between. The CDR3 spells CASRPGAVGNQPQHF. In nucleotides, the CDR3 is TGTGCCAGCCGCCCCGGGGCGGTTGGGAATCAGCCCCAGCATTTT.

The chain uses TRBV27 and TRBJ1-2, with 9 nucleotides matching TRBD1. The CDR3 contains 17 residues. J was trimmed by 5 bases and V by 1 base; bases with no gene match: 11. CDR1 and CDR2 (germline): MNHEY, SMNVEV (reference sequence). The CDR3 region has the DNA TGTGCCAGCAGTTTATTGGGACAGGGTGGCAGATCGTATGGCTACACCTTC. Protein sequence: CASSLLGQGGRSYGYTF.

The chain employs TRBV10-2 and TRBJ2-7; 9 bases line up with TRBD1. Germline lookup yields CDR1 WSHSY and CDR2 SAAADI. The trim removed 3 bases at V and 5 bases at J, leaving 8 bases unmatched. The CDR3 has 15 residues. The CDR3 nucleotides read TGCGCCAGCAGTGAAAGCGGGACAGGGAGGAACGAGCAGTACTTC. Protein product: CASSESGTGRNEQYF.